This T cell receptor (beta chain) was retrieved from a study of T cell responses to AZD1222 COVID-19 vaccine (dated by TCRdb to 2020 to 2023). About the investigation overall: AZD1222 recipients given second doses at about 4 weeks or at about 12 weeks were pooled, since spike-specific TCR depth and breadth were not found to differ between the two schedules. A total of approximately 250 trial participants underwent TCR sequencing, of whom around 210 had received two doses of AZD1222 and approximately 25 had received two doses of the MenACWY control vaccine. Trial participants were enrolled by age into 18-55, 56-69 and 70-plus year subgroups, with roughly 160, 29 and 62 TCR-sequenced participants respectively.

Comment on this clone: The target of this receptor is not known. No much larger clone exists at a distance of one base, and base qualities are not known.

Reading the label with the study, this specimen's time point is: baseline before first vaccination. Vaccinee samples came from UK trials COV001 and COV002, including a single-blind randomized controlled phase 2/3 trial of AZD1222 (ChAdOx1 nCoV-19) in healthy adults. For TCRbeta chain sequencing, PBMC samples were collected from trial participants at day 0 and at day 28 after the second dose. What the authors observed across the whole study: Epitopes outside the regions mutated in the B.1.351 and B.1.1.7 variants were reportedly recognized by nearly half of the unique spike-specific TCRs. No day 14 peak-response samples were available, so repertoires were characterized only after the peak T cell response. Only five or six AZD1222 recipients were SARS-CoV-2 seropositive at baseline, limiting conclusions about previously exposed vaccinees. A significant rise in spike-specific TCR breadth and depth was observed after two AZD1222 doses relative to day 0 and relative to MenACWY recipients. Most participants were white British and females outnumbered males, and the authors suggested that clonal diversity may have been underestimated. The whole spike protein was spanned by vaccine-associated CD4 TCRs, and dominant responses were seen in regions 160-218 and 743-854. The 56-69-year group was small, and its depth increase did not reach significance, likely because of low power.

Trimming removed 3 bases from V and 1 base from J; the gene matches leave 5 bases unexplained. From the cysteine up to the phenylalanine, the CDR3 has a length of 14 residues. The DNA shown is the 42-base CDR3, in frame from base 1. CDR1 and CDR2, looked up from the germline V gene (reference sequence), are DFQATT and SNEGSKA. The CDR3 regions of human TCRbeta chains were analyzed by immunosequencing. The source study handled its data this way. Repertoire TCRs were matched against a reference library of SARS-CoV-2-specific TCRs generated with the MIRA antigen-specificity platform. Breadth was defined as the fraction of unique TCRs that were SARS-CoV-2-associated, and depth was defined as the fraction of total T cells that were SARS-CoV-2-associated. Each spike-specific TCR was assigned to its reactive spike region and to a CD4 or CD8 class using the MIRA data. Log10-transformed breadth and depth values were compared by one-way ANOVA with Sidak's multiple comparisons tests. In its TCRdb copy, this immuneACCESS table keeps in-frame sequences only and misses some clones. Where compared with another copy, unresolved V genes explain less than half of these, and the others have no known cause. V and J calls and clone size follow that table, whereas D and trimming were derived from the DNA. Within this sample are approximately 190,000 clones, with roughly 93% of them counted one time only. The leading ten clones occupy more than 0.75% of the sample.

The chain is assembled from TRBV20-1 and TRBJ2-5; TRBD1 aligns with 7 central bases. The origin of this receptor is an adult in good health. Specimen: peripheral blood, collected on day 0 of AZD1222 vaccination. The CDR3 protein is CSASGGTVQETQYF. The sequenced DNA: TGCAGTGCTAGTGGTGGGACAGTCCAAGAGACCCAGTACTTC.